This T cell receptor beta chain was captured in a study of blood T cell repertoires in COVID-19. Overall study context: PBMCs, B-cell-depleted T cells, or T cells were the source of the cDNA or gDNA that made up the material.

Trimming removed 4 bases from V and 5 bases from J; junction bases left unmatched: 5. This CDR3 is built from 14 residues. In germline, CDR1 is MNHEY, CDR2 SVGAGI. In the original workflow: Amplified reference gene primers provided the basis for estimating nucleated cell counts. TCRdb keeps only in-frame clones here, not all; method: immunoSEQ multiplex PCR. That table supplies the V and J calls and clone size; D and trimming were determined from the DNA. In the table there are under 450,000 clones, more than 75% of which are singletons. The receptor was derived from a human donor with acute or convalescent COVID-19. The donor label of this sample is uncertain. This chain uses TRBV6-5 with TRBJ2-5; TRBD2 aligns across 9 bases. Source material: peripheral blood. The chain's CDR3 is CASSLAGAGETQYF. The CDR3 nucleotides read TGTGCCAGCAGTTTAGCGGGGGCGGGGGAGACCCAGTACTTC.